Each of the 9 T cell receptor beta chains below was sequenced from the same sample in a study of beta chain features in type 1 diabetes. General study results and limits: Among all four CD4+ subsets, Type 1 diabetes patients had TCRB CDR3s that were moderately but significantly shorter.

These receptors have no identified antigens. Since all of the isolated RNA was reverse transcribed, expressed TCRB transcripts were what got sequenced. Method: immunoSEQ multiplex PCR; TCRdb's copy keeps in-frame clones and lacks some. The sample holds about 370,000 clones; 8.5% to 10% are singletons and the top ten take about 0.64%. Source material: central memory CD4+ T cells from blood. All receptors come from a man aged 25 to 45 with type 1 diabetes.

The chain is built from TRBV10-3 and TRBJ2-1, with D maybe TRBD2 (6 bases). Trimming pared 10 bases from V and 4 bases from J, leaving 17 bases between. Germline CDR1 reads ENHRY; CDR2 reads SYGVKD. This CDR3 has 14 residues. CDR3 in DNA: TGTGCCAGTCGACTAGACGAAGCTTACAATGAGCAGTTCTTC. It encodes CASRLDEAYNEQFF.

This clone was picked up a small number of times. V gene TRBV11-1 combines with J gene TRBJ1-2; D is undetermined. Germline CDR1 is SGHAT and CDR2 is FQDESV (reference sequence). V was clipped by 0 bases and J by 4 bases, with 6 bases between them. The CDR3 has 13 residues. This chain's CDR3 is CASSLAVGYGYTF. The CDR3 coding sequence is TGTGCCAGCAGCTTAGCAGTCGGCTATGGCTACACCTTC.

This chain uses TRBV18 with TRBJ1-1, with 8 bases fitting TRBD1. V lost 6 bases and J lost 1; bases outside the gene matches: 4. The CDR3 has 14 amino acids. Germline V gene sequence: CDR1 KGHSH, CDR2 LQKENI. The CDR3 region is CASSLDRGNTEAFF. Here the CDR3 DNA reads TGTGCCAGCTCTCTAGACAGGGGGAACACTGAAGCTTTCTTT.

This clone was detected only a few times. The chain employs TRBV2 and TRBJ2-5, with 8 positions matching TRBD2. CDR1 is SNHLY and CDR2 is FYNNEI in the germline V gene. This CDR3 contains 14 residues. J gave up 5 bases and V 6 bases, and 8 bases lay outside the gene matches. The CDR3 reads CASRKAGEGETQYF. CDR3 DNA sequence: TGTGCCAGCAGGAAAGCGGGAGAGGGTGAGACCCAGTACTTC.

V and J are TRBV7-9 and TRBJ2-7, with TRBD2 matching over 12 bases. Germline V gene sequence: CDR1 SEHNR, CDR2 FQNEAQ (reference sequence). The ends lost 5 bases at V and 5 bases at J; junction bases unmatched: 7. The CDR3 has 15 residues. Here the CDR3 reads CASSVSGLAGHEQYF. The CDR3 DNA reads TGTGCCAGCAGCGTAAGTGGACTAGCGGGACACGAGCAGTACTTC.

This clone came up many times. The chain links TRBV21-1 to TRBJ2-5; TRBD2 is the table's D call, not checked against the DNA. TRBV21-1 is given as a pseudogene. This CDR3 contains 17 residues. The CDR3 DNA is TGTGCCAGCAGCAACGAACCGGGACTAGCGGGATTAAAGACCCAGTACTTC. Translation: CASSNEPGLAGLKTQYF.

The rearrangement links TRBV7-9 to TRBJ1-1, with a possible D match to TRBD1 (6 bases). Germline assignment: CDR1 SEHNR and CDR2 FQNEAQ (reference sequence). Between the trimmed V and J ends, which lost 6 bases and 3 bases, there was a span of 17 bases. This CDR3 comprises 15 residues. The CDR3 DNA follows: TGTGCCAGCAGTCCCCCGGGGGGCGAGTACACTGAAGCTTTCTTT. This translates into CASSPPGGEYTEAFF.

The chain links TRBV28 to TRBJ2-5; D is unresolved. Looked up from germline, CDR1 is MDHEN and CDR2 is SYDVKM. The CDR3 extends over 11 amino acids. V was shortened by 5 bases and J by 2 bases, with 3 bases between the two germline ends. The CDR3 nucleotides read TGTGCCAGCAGTGGGCAAGAGACCCAGTACTTC. Protein sequence: CASSGQETQYF. Supplemented by reference TRBV28 and TRBJ2-5, the full variable domain reads DVKVTQSSRYLVKRTGEKVFLECVQDMDHENMFWYRQDPGLGLRLIYFSYDVKMKEKGDIPEGYSVSREKKERFSLILESASTNQTSMYLCASSGQETQYFGPGTRLLVL.

In its sample, this clone was seen a few times. Here the CDR3 reads CASISAEGSHDTQYF. The DNA for the CDR3 is TGCGCCAGCATTAGCGCGGAGGGGTCACACGATACGCAGTATTTT. The rearrangement uses TRBV10-2 and TRBJ2-3; a possible D gene is TRBD2 (6 bases). V lost 7 bases to trimming and J lost 6 bases, with 20 bases between them. CDR3 length: 15 amino acids. Per germline, CDR1 WSHSY and CDR2 SAAADI.